Listed below are T cell receptor beta chains from one sample, sequenced in a study of blood T cells in healthy people across ages. TCRdb fed the 5' RACE reads into MiXCR, producing one record per CDR3 protein. The sample consists of roughly 900,000 distinct CDR3 sequences, around 30% of them appearing once. The sequenced sample was blood. The source of these receptors is a woman older than 75 in good health. The CDR3 runs from the conserved cysteine through the conserved F or W. Fields, in order: V gene, clone size, D gene, J gene, CDR3 protein, CDR3 DNA. D genes are given only for firm matches. The listing skips clone size in some rows; elsewhere it reads once, few, many or a size class.

V gene: TRBV5-1
clone size: .
D gene: TRBD1
J gene: TRBJ1-1
CDR3 protein: CASSRGGTGTGGRMNTEAFF
CDR3 DNA: TGCGCCAGCAGTAGAGGGGGTACCGGGACAGGGGGTCGAATGAACACTGAAGCTTTCTTT

V gene: TRBV5-5
clone size: .
D gene: .
J gene: TRBJ1-4
CDR3 protein: CASSLGGVTNEKLFF
CDR3 DNA: TGTGCCAGCAGCTTGGGGGGAGTCACGAACGAAAAACTGTTTTTT

V gene: TRBV7-2
clone size: many
D gene: TRBD1
J gene: TRBJ2-3
CDR3 protein: CASSTRQGKGSDTQYF
CDR3 DNA: TGTGCCAGCAGCACTCGACAGGGCAAAGGTTCAGATACGCAGTATTTT

V gene: TRBV18
clone size: .
D gene: TRBD1
J gene: TRBJ1-1
CDR3 protein: CASSPQEGGSDEAFF
CDR3 DNA: TGTGCCAGCTCACCACAAGAAGGGGGCTCGGATGAAGCTTTCTTT

V gene: TRBV19
clone size: .
D gene: .
J gene: TRBJ2-1
CDR3 protein: CANRTDPSDEQFF
CDR3 DNA: TGTGCCAATAGGACGGACCCCTCGGATGAGCAGTTCTTC

V gene: TRBV18
clone size: many
D gene: TRBD1
J gene: TRBJ2-2
CDR3 protein: CASSPGTANTGELFF
CDR3 DNA: TGTGCCAGCAGCCCCGGGACAGCGAACACCGGGGAGCTGTTTTTT

V gene: TRBV6-2/TRBV6-3
clone size: few
D gene: TRBD2
J gene: TRBJ2-3
CDR3 protein: CASSLGGARDTQYF
CDR3 DNA: TGTGCCAGCAGTCTCGGGGGGGCGAGAGATACGCAGTATTTT

V gene: TRBV3-1
clone size: many
D gene: TRBD1
J gene: TRBJ2-4
CDR3 protein: CASSHTGTGDIQYF
CDR3 DNA: TGTGCCAGCAGCCATACCGGGACAGGGGACATTCAGTACTTC

V gene: TRBV20-1
clone size: .
D gene: .
J gene: TRBJ1-4
CDR3 protein: CSARDGGVHEKLFF
CDR3 DNA: TGCAGTGCTAGAGATGGAGGGGTACATGAAAAACTGTTTTTT

V gene: TRBV7-2
clone size: many
D gene: TRBD1
J gene: TRBJ1-5
CDR3 protein: CASSLGTGFGDQPQHF
CDR3 DNA: TGTGCCAGCAGCCTCGGGACAGGGTTTGGGGATCAGCCCCAGCATTTT

V gene: TRBV12-3/TRBV12-4
clone size: many
D gene: TRBD1
J gene: TRBJ1-2
CDR3 protein: CASRGPGQGNYGYTF
CDR3 DNA: TGTGCCAGCAGGGGACCGGGACAGGGAAACTATGGCTACACCTTC

V gene: TRBV7-9
clone size: many
D gene: TRBD1
J gene: TRBJ1-6
CDR3 protein: CASRGGTGNNSPLHF
CDR3 DNA: TGTGCCAGCAGGGGCGGGACAGGCAATAATTCACCCCTCCACTTT

V gene: TRBV7-2
clone size: .
D gene: .
J gene: TRBJ2-3
CDR3 protein: CASSLGLGGGGADAQYF
CDR3 DNA: TGTGCCAGCAGCTTAGGTCTGGGGGGGGGCGGGGCAGATGCGCAGTATTTT

V gene: TRBV6-5
clone size: .
D gene: .
J gene: TRBJ2-2
CDR3 protein: CASSRTGETGELFF
CDR3 DNA: TGTGCCAGCAGTCGAACGGGGGAAACCGGGGAGCTGTTTTTT

V gene: TRBV12-3/TRBV12-4
clone size: .
D gene: .
J gene: TRBJ1-2
CDR3 protein: CASSLVGSGFYGYTF
CDR3 DNA: TGTGCCAGCAGTTTAGTAGGGAGTGGATTCTATGGCTACACCTTC

V gene: TRBV4-3
clone size: few
D gene: .
J gene: TRBJ1-4
CDR3 protein: CASSQDLRGASNEKLFF
CDR3 DNA: TGCGCCAGCAGCCAAGATTTACGGGGGGCTTCTAATGAAAAACTGTTTTTT

V gene: TRBV2
clone size: .
D gene: .
J gene: TRBJ2-5
CDR3 protein: CASSRLMPGLGETQYF
CDR3 DNA: TGTGCCAGCAGTCGCTTAATGCCGGGGTTGGGGGAGACCCAGTACTTC

V gene: TRBV11-2
clone size: .
D gene: .
J gene: TRBJ2-3
CDR3 protein: CASSLDLWGITDTQYF
CDR3 DNA: TGTGCCAGCAGCTTAGATCTTTGGGGGATAACAGATACGCAGTATTTT

V gene: TRBV5-1
clone size: .
D gene: .
J gene: TRBJ2-2
CDR3 protein: CASSLASGWTGERFF
CDR3 DNA: TGCGCCAGCAGCTTGGCCTCGGGGTGGACCGGGGAGCGGTTTTTT

V gene: TRBV20-1
clone size: .
D gene: .
J gene: TRBJ1-5
CDR3 protein: CSAVGSNQPQHF
CDR3 DNA: TGCAGCGCGGTAGGGAGCAATCAGCCCCAGCATTTT

V gene: TRBV7-9
clone size: .
D gene: .
J gene: TRBJ1-4
CDR3 protein: CASSPPASEKLFF
CDR3 DNA: TGTGCCAGCAGCCCTCCCGCGAGTGAAAAACTGTTTTTT

V gene: TRBV12-3/TRBV12-4
clone size: .
D gene: .
J gene: TRBJ2-4
CDR3 protein: CASSFFPLATNIQYF
CDR3 DNA: TGTGCCAGCAGTTTTTTTCCACTAGCTACAAACATTCAGTACTTC

V gene: TRBV7-2
clone size: .
D gene: .
J gene: TRBJ2-2
CDR3 protein: CASTTGISTGELFF
CDR3 DNA: TGTGCCAGCACCACAGGGATTTCCACCGGGGAGCTGTTTTTT

V gene: TRBV15
clone size: many
D gene: .
J gene: TRBJ2-7
CDR3 protein: CATRDFLYEQYF
CDR3 DNA: TGTGCCACCAGGGACTTCCTCTACGAGCAGTACTTC

V gene: TRBV7-2
clone size: few
D gene: .
J gene: TRBJ2-2
CDR3 protein: CASSFLRLATGELFF
CDR3 DNA: TGTGCCAGCAGCTTCCTGAGATTGGCCACCGGGGAGCTGTTTTTT

V gene: TRBV7-9
clone size: many
D gene: TRBD1
J gene: TRBJ2-1
CDR3 protein: CASSFSTGAPYNEQFF
CDR3 DNA: TGTGCCAGCAGCTTCAGCACAGGGGCTCCCTACAATGAGCAGTTCTTC

V gene: TRBV10-3
clone size: .
D gene: TRBD2
J gene: TRBJ2-7
CDR3 protein: CAISGLGLAGTEQYF
CDR3 DNA: TGTGCCATCAGTGGGCTAGGACTAGCGGGGACGGAGCAGTACTTC

V gene: TRBV7-2
clone size: once
D gene: TRBD1
J gene: TRBJ2-7
CDR3 protein: CASSRTPGQGAGEQYF
CDR3 DNA: TGTGCCAGCAGCCGCACACCGGGACAGGGGGCAGGGGAGCAGTACTTC

V gene: TRBV7-9
clone size: many
D gene: .
J gene: TRBJ2-5
CDR3 protein: CASSLLGAQYF
CDR3 DNA: TGTGCCAGCAGCTTACTCGGGGCCCAGTACTTC

V gene: TRBV30
clone size: .
D gene: TRBD1
J gene: TRBJ2-3
CDR3 protein: CACTGVADTQYF
CDR3 DNA: TGTGCCTGCACAGGGGTCGCAGATACGCAGTATTTT

V gene: TRBV6-5
clone size: many
D gene: TRBD1
J gene: TRBJ2-3
CDR3 protein: CASSYTRQGPDTQYF
CDR3 DNA: TGTGCCAGCAGTTACACCCGACAGGGACCTGATACGCAGTATTTT

V gene: TRBV5-1
clone size: .
D gene: .
J gene: TRBJ2-1
CDR3 protein: CASSLELASFFNEQFF
CDR3 DNA: TGCGCCAGCAGCTTGGAACTCGCCTCCTTCTTCAATGAGCAGTTCTTC

V gene: TRBV5-1
clone size: .
D gene: .
J gene: TRBJ2-4
CDR3 protein: CASSLERAKNIRYF
CDR3 DNA: TGCGCCAGCAGCTTGGAGCGGGCTAAAAACATTCGGTACTTC

V gene: TRBV3-1
clone size: .
D gene: .
J gene: TRBJ1-1
CDR3 protein: CASSPPAIANTEAFF
CDR3 DNA: TGTGCCAGCAGCCCTCCGGCCATCGCGAACACTGAAGCTTTCTTT

V gene: TRBV4-3
clone size: many
D gene: .
J gene: TRBJ2-2
CDR3 protein: CASSQDSANTGELFF
CDR3 DNA: TGCGCCAGCAGCCAAGACAGCGCGAACACCGGGGAGCTGTTTTTT

V gene: TRBV6-2/TRBV6-3
clone size: many
D gene: TRBD2
J gene: TRBJ2-1
CDR3 protein: CASSYISGGAGEQFF
CDR3 DNA: TGTGCCAGCAGTTACATTAGCGGGGGGGCCGGAGAGCAGTTCTTC

V gene: TRBV29-1
clone size: many
D gene: .
J gene: TRBJ1-2
CDR3 protein: CSVEDRLGGYTF
CDR3 DNA: TGCAGCGTTGAAGATCGTTTGGGGGGCTACACCTTC

V gene: TRBV28
clone size: .
D gene: .
J gene: TRBJ1-2
CDR3 protein: CASTLGYGYTF
CDR3 DNA: TGTGCCAGCACCCTAGGGTACGGCTACACCTTC

V gene: TRBV3-1
clone size: few
D gene: .
J gene: TRBJ1-5
CDR3 protein: CASSQEGGEPQHF
CDR3 DNA: TGTGCCAGCAGCCAAGAAGGTGGTGAGCCCCAGCATTTT

V gene: TRBV6-1
clone size: .
D gene: .
J gene: TRBJ2-5
CDR3 protein: CASRGQFLETQYF
CDR3 DNA: TGTGCCAGCAGAGGACAGTTCCTTGAGACCCAGTACTTC

V gene: TRBV4-2
clone size: .
D gene: .
J gene: TRBJ2-5
CDR3 protein: CASSQDSLVQETQYF
CDR3 DNA: TGTGCCAGCAGCCAAGATAGCTTAGTTCAAGAGACCCAGTACTTC

V gene: TRBV21-1
clone size: .
D gene: .
J gene: TRBJ1-5
CDR3 protein: CASSNGTGLRNQPQHF
CDR3 DNA: TGTGCCAGCAGCAACGGGACAGGCCTTCGCAATCAGCCCCAGCATTTT

V gene: TRBV4-2
clone size: .
D gene: .
J gene: TRBJ1-6
CDR3 protein: CASSQERVAIGSLHF
CDR3 DNA: TGTGCCAGCAGCCAAGAAAGAGTGGCAATTGGGTCCCTCCACTTT

V gene: TRBV11-2
clone size: .
D gene: .
J gene: TRBJ2-3
CDR3 protein: CASSWGRPRGTQYF
CDR3 DNA: TGTGCCAGCAGCTGGGGCAGGCCAAGGGGTACGCAGTATTTT

V gene: TRBV5-8
clone size: .
D gene: TRBD1
J gene: TRBJ2-5
CDR3 protein: CASSRGTGTYNEQYF
CDR3 DNA: TGTGCCAGCAGCCGCGGGACAGGTACCTACAATGAGCAGTACTTC

V gene: TRBV7-2
clone size: few
D gene: TRBD1
J gene: TRBJ2-5
CDR3 protein: CAGSLGFRTGKETQYF
CDR3 DNA: TGTGCCGGCAGCTTAGGCTTCCGGACAGGGAAGGAGACCCAGTACTTC